The T cell receptor (beta chain) under discussion was sequenced for a study of T cell responses to AZD1222 COVID-19 vaccine. About the research overall: Second-dose timings of about 4 or about 12 weeks were pooled. Study findings and constraints: Among those given AZD1222, only 5 to 7 were seropositive at baseline. Breadth and depth of Spike-specific TCRs rose after two AZD1222 doses.

The method was immunoSEQ multiplex PCR; TCRdb's version includes in-frame clones alone and lacks a portion of them. The repertoire holds 100,000 to 150,000 clones, with over 75% as singletons. V was clipped by 0 bases and J by 2 bases, with 10 bases between them. Germline V CDR1 and CDR2: MNHEY, SVGAGI. The CDR3 consists of 15 residues. With regard to this clone: Its antigen is not identified.

This material consisted of peripheral blood, taken on day 0 of AZD1222 vaccination. The receptor was derived from an adult in good health. The chain couples TRBV6-5 to TRBJ1-2; tentative D call: TRBD1 (6 bases). The CDR3 bases are TGTGCCAGCAGTTACTCAGGGCAGGGGAACTATGGCTACACCTTC. This encodes CASSYSGQGNYGYTF.